The clone carrying this T cell receptor (beta chain) showed up just once. In the study's own analysis: Estimation of nucleated cell counts was performed using reference gene primer amplification. TCRdb keeps only in-frame clones here, not all; method: immunoSEQ multiplex PCR. V, J and clone size derive from that table, while D and trimming were established from the DNA sequence. Of over 150,000 clones in the sample, roughly 87% were seen once. This record belongs to a study of blood T cell repertoires in COVID-19. Germline CDR1 LNHNV, CDR2 YYDKDF (reference sequence). The CDR3 length is 16 residues. With 0 bases removed from V and 5 bases from J, the gap between germline ends came to 16 bases. The study counted Cohort 3 donors as recovered given two negative PCRs, clearance, or symptom resolution.

Sequenced material: PBMCs or T cells enriched from blood (not recorded which). The TCR was taken from a woman between 50 and 59 years old who had recovered from COVID-19. The chain joins TRBV15 to TRBJ1-1; D possibly corresponds to TRBD1 (5 bases). CDR3 residues: CATSRDPPGGRTEAFF. The DNA for the CDR3 is TGTGCCACCAGCAGAGATCCCCCGGGGGGTCGGACTGAAGCTTTCTTT.